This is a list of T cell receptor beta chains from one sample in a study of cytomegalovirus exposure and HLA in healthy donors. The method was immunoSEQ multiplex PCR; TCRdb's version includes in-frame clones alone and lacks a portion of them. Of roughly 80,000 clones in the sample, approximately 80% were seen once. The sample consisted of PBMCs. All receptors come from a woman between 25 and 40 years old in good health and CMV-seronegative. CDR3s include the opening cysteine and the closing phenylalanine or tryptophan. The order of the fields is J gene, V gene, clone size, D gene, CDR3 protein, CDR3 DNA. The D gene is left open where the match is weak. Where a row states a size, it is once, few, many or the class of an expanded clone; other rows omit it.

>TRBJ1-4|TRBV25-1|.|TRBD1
CASSEAGQEFF
TGTGCCAGCAGTGAGGCCGGACAGGAGTTTTTT
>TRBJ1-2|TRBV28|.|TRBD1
CASSLPGQGALGYTF
TGTGCCAGCAGCCTACCGGGACAGGGGGCTCTTGGCTACACCTTC
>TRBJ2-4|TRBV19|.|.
CASSLLGARGAAKNIQYF
TGTGCCAGTAGCCTATTGGGGGCACGGGGCGCAGCCAAAAACATTCAGTACTTC
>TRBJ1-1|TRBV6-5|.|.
CASTLLGGTEAFF
TGTGCCAGCACCCTCTTAGGGGGTACTGAAGCTTTCTTT
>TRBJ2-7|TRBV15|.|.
CATSRDGTGPLGGEQYF
TGTGCCACCAGCAGAGATGGGACTGGTCCCTTGGGTGGCGAGCAGTACTTC
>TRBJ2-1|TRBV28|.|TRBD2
CASSLTLAGPTKSSYNEQFF
TGTGCCAGCAGTTTAACCCTAGCGGGTCCCACTAAGAGCTCCTACAATGAGCAGTTCTTC
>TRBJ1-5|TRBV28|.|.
CASRPLGSGQPQHF
TGTGCCAGCCGACCGTTAGGCTCGGGGCAGCCCCAGCATTTT
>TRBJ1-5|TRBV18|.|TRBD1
CASSPSPTGGNQPQHF
TGTGCCAGCTCACCGTCCCCGACAGGGGGCAATCAGCCCCAGCATTTT
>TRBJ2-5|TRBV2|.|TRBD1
CASSGTGEETQYF
TGTGCCAGCAGTGGGACAGGGGAAGAGACCCAGTACTTC
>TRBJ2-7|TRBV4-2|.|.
CASSQDPGTGYEQYF
TGTGCCAGCAGCCAAGATCCGGGAACCGGGTACGAGCAGTACTTC
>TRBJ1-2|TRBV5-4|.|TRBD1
CASSFPGQGKAGYTF
TGTGCCAGCAGCTTTCCGGGACAGGGCAAAGCGGGCTACACCTTC
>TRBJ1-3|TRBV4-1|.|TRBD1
CASSQQGVAGNTIYF
TGCGCCAGCAGCCAGCAGGGGGTAGCTGGAAACACCATATATTTT
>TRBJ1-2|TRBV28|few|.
CASRVGATNYGYTF
TGTGCCAGCAGAGTGGGGGCCACTAACTATGGCTACACCTTC
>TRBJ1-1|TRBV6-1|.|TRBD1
CASSVNLDRVGEAFF
TGTGCCAGCAGTGTTAACTTGGACAGGGTCGGTGAAGCTTTCTTT
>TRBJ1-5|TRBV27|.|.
CASSLLPGSQPQHF
TGTGCCAGCAGTTTACTTCCCGGGAGTCAGCCCCAGCATTTT
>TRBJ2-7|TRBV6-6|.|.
CASSQERPRDEQYF
TGTGCCAGCAGTCAAGAACGGCCCAGGGACGAGCAGTACTTC
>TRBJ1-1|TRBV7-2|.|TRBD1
CASSETGGPAFF
TGTGCCAGCAGCGAAACAGGGGGCCCGGCTTTCTTT
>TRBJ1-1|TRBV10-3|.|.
CAIGGATEAFF
TGTGCCATCGGGGGGGCCACTGAAGCTTTCTTT
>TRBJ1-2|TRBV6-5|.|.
CASRPDRNYGYTF
TGTGCCAGCAGACCCGACAGAAACTATGGCTACACCTTC
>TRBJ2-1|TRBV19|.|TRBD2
CASSNNGLAAYNEQFF
TGTGCCAGTAGTAACAACGGTCTAGCGGCCTACAATGAGCAGTTCTTC